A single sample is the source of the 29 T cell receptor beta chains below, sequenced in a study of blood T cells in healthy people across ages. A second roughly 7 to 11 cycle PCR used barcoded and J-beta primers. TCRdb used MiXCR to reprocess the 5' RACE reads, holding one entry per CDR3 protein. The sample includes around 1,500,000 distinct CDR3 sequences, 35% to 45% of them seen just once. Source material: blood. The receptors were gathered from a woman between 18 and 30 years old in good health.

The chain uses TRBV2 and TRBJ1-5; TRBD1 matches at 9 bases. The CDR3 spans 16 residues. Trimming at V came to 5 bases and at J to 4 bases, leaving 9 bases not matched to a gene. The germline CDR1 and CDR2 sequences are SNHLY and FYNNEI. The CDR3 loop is CASSQSGTGNNQPQHF. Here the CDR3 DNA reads TGTGCCAGCAGTCAATCCGGGACAGGGAATAATCAGCCCCAGCATTTT.

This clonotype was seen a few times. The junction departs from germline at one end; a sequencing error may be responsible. The CDR3 DNA reads TGCGCCAGCAGCGAAGACCGGGCCACCTACAATGAGCAGTTCTTC. Encoded protein: CASSEDRATYNEQFF. This sequence joins TRBV4-1 and TRBJ2-1; D not certain. This CDR3 spans 15 amino acids. The germline gives CDR1 MGHRA, CDR2 YSYEKL.

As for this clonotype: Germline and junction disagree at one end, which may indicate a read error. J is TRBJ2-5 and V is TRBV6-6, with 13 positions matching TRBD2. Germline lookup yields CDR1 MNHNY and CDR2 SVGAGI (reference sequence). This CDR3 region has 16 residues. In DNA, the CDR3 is TGTGTCAGCAGTTACCCCGGACTAGCGGGAGCAGAGACCCAGTACTTC. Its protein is CVSSYPGLAGAETQYF.

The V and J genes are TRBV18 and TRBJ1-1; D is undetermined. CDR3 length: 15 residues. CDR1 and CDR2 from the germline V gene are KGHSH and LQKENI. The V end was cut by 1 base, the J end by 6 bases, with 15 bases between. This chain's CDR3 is CASSPRAVQAAEAFF. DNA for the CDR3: TGTGCCAGCTCACCACGGGCCGTCCAGGCGGCTGAAGCTTTCTTT.

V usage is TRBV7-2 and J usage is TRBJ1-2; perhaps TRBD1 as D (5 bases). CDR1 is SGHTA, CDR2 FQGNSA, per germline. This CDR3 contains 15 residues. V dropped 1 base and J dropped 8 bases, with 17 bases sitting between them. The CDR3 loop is CASSLEWRGAGGYTF. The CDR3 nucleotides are TGTGCCAGCAGCTTAGAGTGGAGGGGCGCAGGGGGCTACACCTTC.

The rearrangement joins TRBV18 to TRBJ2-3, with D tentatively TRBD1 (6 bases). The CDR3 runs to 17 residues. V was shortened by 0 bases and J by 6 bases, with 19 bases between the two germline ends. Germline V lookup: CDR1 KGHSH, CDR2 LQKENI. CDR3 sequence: CASSPPSMAGRGDTQYF. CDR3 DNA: TGTGCCAGCTCACCACCCAGTATGGCAGGCAGGGGTGATACGCAGTATTTT.

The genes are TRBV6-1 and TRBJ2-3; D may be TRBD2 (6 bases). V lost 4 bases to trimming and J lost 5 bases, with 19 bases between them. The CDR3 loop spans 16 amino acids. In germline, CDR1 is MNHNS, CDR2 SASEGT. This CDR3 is CASSAARDFPLDTQYF. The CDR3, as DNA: TGTGCCAGCAGTGCGGCCCGGGACTTCCCTTTAGATACGCAGTATTTT.

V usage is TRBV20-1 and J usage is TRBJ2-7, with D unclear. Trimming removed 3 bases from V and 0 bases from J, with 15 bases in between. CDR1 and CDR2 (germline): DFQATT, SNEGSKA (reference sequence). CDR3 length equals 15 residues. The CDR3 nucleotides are TGCAGTGCTAGTTTAGGCTCAGTCTACTCCTACGAGCAGTACTTC. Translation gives CSASLGSVYSYEQYF.

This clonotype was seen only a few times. CDR3 loop: CASSSNSGVLTDTQYF. Written as DNA, the CDR3 is TGTGCCAGCAGCTCTAATAGCGGGGTTTTGACAGATACGCAGTATTTT. The V gene is TRBV7-2, the J gene TRBJ2-3; 8 bases map to TRBD2. The V segment lost 4 bases and the J segment 3 bases; nucleotides outside the gene matches: 9. CDR3 size: 16 residues. Germline V gene lookup returns CDR1 SGHTA and CDR2 FQGNSA.

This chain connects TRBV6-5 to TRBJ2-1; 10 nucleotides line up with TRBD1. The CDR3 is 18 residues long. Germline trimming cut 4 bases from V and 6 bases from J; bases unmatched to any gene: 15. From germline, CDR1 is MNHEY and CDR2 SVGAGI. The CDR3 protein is CASSSFFLRDRGSNEQFF. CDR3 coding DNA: TGTGCCAGCAGTTCCTTTTTCCTCCGGGACAGGGGTTCCAATGAGCAGTTCTTC.

CDR3 bases: TGTGCCAGCAGCCACGGACAGGGAGGCGGACTGTTTTTT. It translates to CASSHGQGGGLFF. V gene TRBV11-2 combines with J gene TRBJ1-4; 8 nucleotides agree with TRBD1. Per germline, CDR1 SGHAT and CDR2 FQNNGV. The V segment lost 5 bases and the J segment 13 bases; nucleotides outside the gene matches: 9. The CDR3 runs 13 residues.

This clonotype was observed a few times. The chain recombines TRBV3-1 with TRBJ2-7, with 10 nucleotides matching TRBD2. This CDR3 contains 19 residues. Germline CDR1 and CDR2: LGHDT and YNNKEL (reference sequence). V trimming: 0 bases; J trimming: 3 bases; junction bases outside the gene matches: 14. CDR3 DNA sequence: TGTGCCAGCAGCCAAGAATCGCGGCTAGCGGGGGACAATATCTACGAGCAGTACTTC. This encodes CASSQESRLAGDNIYEQYF.

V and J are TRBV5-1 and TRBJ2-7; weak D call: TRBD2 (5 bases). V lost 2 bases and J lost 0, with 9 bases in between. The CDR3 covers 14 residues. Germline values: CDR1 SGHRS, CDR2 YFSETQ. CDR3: CASSLKAASYEQYF. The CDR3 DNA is TGCGCCAGCAGCTTAAAAGCGGCCTCCTACGAGCAGTACTTC. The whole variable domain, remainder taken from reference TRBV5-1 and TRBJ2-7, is KAGVTQTPRYLIKTRGQQVTLSCSPISGHRSVSWYQQTPGQGLQFLFEYFSETQRNKGNFPGRFSGRQFSNSRSEMNVSTLELGDSALYLCASSLKAASYEQYFGPGTRLTVT.

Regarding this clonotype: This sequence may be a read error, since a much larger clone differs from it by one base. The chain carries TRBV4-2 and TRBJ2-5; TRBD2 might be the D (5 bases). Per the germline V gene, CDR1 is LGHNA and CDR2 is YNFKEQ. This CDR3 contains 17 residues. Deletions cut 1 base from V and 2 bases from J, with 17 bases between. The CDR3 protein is CASSQAFGRADQETQYF. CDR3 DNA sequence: TGTGCCAGCAGCCAAGCGTTCGGACGAGCGGATCAAGAGACCCAGTACTTC.

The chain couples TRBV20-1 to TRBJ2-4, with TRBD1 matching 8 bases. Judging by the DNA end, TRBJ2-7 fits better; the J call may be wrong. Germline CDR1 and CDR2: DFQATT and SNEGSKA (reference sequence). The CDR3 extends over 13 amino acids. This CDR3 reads CSARRQGFYEQYF. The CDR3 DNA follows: TGCAGTGCTAGACGACAGGGGTTCTACGAGCAGTACTTC.

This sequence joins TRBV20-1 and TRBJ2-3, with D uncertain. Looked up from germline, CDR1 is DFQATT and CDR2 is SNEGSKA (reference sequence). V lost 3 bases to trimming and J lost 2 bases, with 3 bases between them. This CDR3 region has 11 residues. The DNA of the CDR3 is TGCAGTGCTAGCTACACAGATACGCAGTATTTT. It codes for CSASYTDTQYF.

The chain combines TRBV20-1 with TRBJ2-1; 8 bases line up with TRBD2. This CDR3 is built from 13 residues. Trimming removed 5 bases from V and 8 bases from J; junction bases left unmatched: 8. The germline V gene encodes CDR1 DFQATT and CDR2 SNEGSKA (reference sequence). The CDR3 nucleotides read TGCAGTGCTTCGGGGGGGACCAGCTATGAGCAGTTCTTC. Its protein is CSASGGTSYEQFF.

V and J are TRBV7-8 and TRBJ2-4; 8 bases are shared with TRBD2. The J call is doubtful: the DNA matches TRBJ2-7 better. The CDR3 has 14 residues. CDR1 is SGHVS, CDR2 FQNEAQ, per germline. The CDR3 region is CASSSREGFYEQYF. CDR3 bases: TGTGCCAGCAGCTCCCGGGAGGGTTTTTACGAGCAGTACTTC.

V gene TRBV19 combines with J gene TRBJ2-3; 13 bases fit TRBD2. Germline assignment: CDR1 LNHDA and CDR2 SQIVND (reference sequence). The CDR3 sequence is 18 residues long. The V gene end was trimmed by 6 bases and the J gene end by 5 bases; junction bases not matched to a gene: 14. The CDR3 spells CASSGLAGANMHGDTQYF. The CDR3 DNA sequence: TGTGCCAGTAGCGGACTAGCGGGGGCCAATATGCACGGAGATACGCAGTATTTT.

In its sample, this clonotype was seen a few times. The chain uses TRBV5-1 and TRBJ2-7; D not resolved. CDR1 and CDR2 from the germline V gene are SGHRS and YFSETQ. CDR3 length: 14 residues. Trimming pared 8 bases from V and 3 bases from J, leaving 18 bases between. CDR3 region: CASTPDLAYYEQYF. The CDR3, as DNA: TGCGCCAGTACCCCGGACCTTGCGTACTACGAGCAGTACTTC.

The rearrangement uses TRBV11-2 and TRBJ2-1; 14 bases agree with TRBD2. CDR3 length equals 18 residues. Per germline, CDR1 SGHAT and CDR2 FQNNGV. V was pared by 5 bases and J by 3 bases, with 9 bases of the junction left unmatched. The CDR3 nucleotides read TGTGCCAGCAGCAGAGGGACTAGCGGGAGTGTCGTCTACAATGAGCAGTTCTTC. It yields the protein CASSRGTSGSVVYNEQFF.

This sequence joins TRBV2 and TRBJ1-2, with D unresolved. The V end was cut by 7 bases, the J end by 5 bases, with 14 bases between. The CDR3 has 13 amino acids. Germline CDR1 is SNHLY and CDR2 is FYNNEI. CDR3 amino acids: CASKNISGYGYTF. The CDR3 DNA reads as TGTGCCAGCAAAAACATCTCCGGGTATGGCTACACCTTC.

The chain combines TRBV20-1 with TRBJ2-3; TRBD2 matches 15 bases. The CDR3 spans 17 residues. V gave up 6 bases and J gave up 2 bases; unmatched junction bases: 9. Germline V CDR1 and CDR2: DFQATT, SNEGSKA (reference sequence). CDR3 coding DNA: TGCAGTGCCAGCGGACTAGCGGGAGGGTCAGACACAGATACGCAGTATTTT. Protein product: CSASGLAGGSDTDTQYF.

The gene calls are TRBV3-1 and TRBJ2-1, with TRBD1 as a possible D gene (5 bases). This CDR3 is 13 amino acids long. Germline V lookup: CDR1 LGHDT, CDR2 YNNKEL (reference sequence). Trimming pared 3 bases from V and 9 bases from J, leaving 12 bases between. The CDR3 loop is CASSHGAGPEQFF. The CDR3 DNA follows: TGTGCCAGCAGCCATGGGGCAGGCCCTGAGCAGTTCTTC.

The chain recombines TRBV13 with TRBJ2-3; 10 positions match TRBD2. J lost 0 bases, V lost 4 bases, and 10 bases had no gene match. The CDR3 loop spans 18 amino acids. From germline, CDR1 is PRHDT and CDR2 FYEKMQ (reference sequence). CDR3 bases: TGTGCCAGCAGCTCCGAGAGCGGGACTAGCGCGAGCACAGATACGCAGTATTTT. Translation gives CASSSESGTSASTDTQYF.

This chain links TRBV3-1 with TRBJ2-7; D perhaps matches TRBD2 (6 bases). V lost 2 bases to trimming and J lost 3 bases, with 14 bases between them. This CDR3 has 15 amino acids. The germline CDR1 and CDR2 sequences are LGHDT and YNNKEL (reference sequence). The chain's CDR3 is CASSQIGGKFYEQYF. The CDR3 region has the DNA TGTGCCAGCAGCCAAATCGGCGGGAAGTTCTACGAGCAGTACTTC.

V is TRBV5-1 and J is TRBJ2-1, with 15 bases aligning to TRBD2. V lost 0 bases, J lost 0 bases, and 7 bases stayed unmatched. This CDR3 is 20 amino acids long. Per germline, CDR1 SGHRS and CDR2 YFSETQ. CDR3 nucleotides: TGCGCCAGCAGCTTGGTGGGACTAGCGGGAGGTTATGGCTCCTACAATGAGCAGTTCTTC. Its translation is CASSLVGLAGGYGSYNEQFF.

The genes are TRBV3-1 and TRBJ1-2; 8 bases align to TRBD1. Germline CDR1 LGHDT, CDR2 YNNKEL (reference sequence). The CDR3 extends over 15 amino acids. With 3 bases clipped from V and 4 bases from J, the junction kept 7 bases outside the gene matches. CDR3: CASSHLDRGIYGYTF. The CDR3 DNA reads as TGTGCCAGCAGCCATCTAGACAGGGGAATCTATGGCTACACCTTC.

CDR3 amino acids: CSASGGTSSNQPQHF. CDR3 nucleotide sequence: TGCAGTGCTAGCGGAGGGACCTCGAGTAATCAGCCCCAGCATTTT. This chain uses TRBV20-1 with TRBJ1-5; D is possibly TRBD1 (5 bases). Germline loops: CDR1 DFQATT, CDR2 SNEGSKA (reference sequence). The CDR3 runs 15 residues. V was cut by 3 bases and J by 4 bases, with 16 bases left in between.